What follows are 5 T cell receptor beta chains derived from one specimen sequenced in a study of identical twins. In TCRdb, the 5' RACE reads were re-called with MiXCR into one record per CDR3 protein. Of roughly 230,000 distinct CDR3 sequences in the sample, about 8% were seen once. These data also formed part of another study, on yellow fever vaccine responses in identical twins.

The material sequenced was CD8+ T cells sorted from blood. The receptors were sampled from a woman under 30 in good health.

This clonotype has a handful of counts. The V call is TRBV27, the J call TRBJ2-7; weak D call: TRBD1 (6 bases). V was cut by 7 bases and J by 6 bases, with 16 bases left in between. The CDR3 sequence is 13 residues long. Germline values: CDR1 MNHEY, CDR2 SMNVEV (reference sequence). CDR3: CASIGGLVREQYF. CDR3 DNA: TGTGCCAGCATAGGGGGTCTAGTACGCGAGCAGTACTTC.

The CDR3: CAISEFGDQPQHF. CDR3 DNA: TGTGCCATCAGTGAGTTCGGAGATCAGCCCCAGCATTTT. This rearrangement joins TRBV10-3 to TRBJ1-5, with D hard to call. The V end was cut by 1 base, the J end by 5 bases, with 6 bases between. Germline CDR1 ENHRY, CDR2 SYGVKD. The CDR3 consists of 13 residues.

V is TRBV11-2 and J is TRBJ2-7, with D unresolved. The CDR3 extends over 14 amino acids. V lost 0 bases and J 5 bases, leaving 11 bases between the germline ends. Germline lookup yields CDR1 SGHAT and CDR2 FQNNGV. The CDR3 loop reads CASSLDSPADEQYF. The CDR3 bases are TGTGCCAGCAGCTTAGATTCCCCAGCCGACGAGCAGTACTTC. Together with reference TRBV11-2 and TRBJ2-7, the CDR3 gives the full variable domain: EAGVAQSPRYKIIEKRQSVAFWCNPISGHATLYWYQQILGQGPKLLIQFQNNGVVDDSQLPKDRFSAERLKGVDSTLKIQPAKLEDSAVYLCASSLDSPADEQYFGPGTRLTVT.

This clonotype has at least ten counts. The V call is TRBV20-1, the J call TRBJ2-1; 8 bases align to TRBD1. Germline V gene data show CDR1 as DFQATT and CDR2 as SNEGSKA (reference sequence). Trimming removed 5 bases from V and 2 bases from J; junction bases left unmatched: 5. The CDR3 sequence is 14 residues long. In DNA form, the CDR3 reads TGCAGTGCTGGACAGGGAGCCCCCTACAATGAGCAGTTCTTC. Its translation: CSAGQGAPYNEQFF.

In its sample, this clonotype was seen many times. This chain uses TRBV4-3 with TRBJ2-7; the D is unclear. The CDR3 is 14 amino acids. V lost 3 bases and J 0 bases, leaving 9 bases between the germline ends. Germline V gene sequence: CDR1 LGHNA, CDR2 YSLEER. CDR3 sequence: CASSQDQSSYEQYF. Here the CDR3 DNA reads TGCGCCAGCAGCCAGGACCAATCCTCCTACGAGCAGTACTTC.